Sequencing of this TCR beta chain was carried out in a study of technical replicates of blood from several donors. Profiling relied on immunoSEQ multiplex PCR, and the TCRdb table lists in-frame clones only, not all of them. Of some 70,000 clones listed, 95% to 97% were seen once; the top ten hold 0.2% to 0.3%. The sequencing input was T cells isolated from PBMCs. This TCR was sampled from a human donor in good health.

The DNA for the CDR3 is TGTGCCAGCAGCACCGCGTCGAACACTGAAGCTTTCTTT. Translated, it gives CASSTASNTEAFF. The chain uses TRBV2 and TRBJ1-1; D gene ambiguous. Germline V CDR1 and CDR2: SNHLY, FYNNEI. This CDR3 spans 13 amino acids. V was pared by 6 bases and J by 1 base, with 9 bases between.